This paragraph covers one TCR beta chain sequence. The sample originates from a study of T cell changes during pregnancy in multiple sclerosis. Data came from immunoSEQ multiplex PCR; TCRdb stores just in-frame clones and leaves some out. The profile covers about 59,000 clones, with 92% appearing a single time and roughly 2.2% taken by the ten largest. Germline trimming cut 5 bases from V and 0 bases from J; bases unmatched to any gene: 3. This CDR3 comprises 14 residues. Germline CDR1 MDHEN, CDR2 SYDVKM. V usage is TRBV28 and J usage is TRBJ1-2; 7 nucleotides align to TRBD1. This specimen consisted of peripheral blood, obtained in the first trimester of pregnancy. The TCR was taken from a female donor with multiple sclerosis, enrolled in a pregnancy study. CDR3 protein: CASSPGGSNYGYTF. DNA for the CDR3: TGTGCCAGCAGTCCAGGGGGTTCTAACTATGGCTACACCTTC.